This TCR beta chain was retrieved from a study of chemoradiotherapy in HPV16-positive cancers. Concerning this clone: A junction end diverges from the germline sequence, so it may reflect a read error.

The germline V gene has CDR1 SSHAT and CDR2 FNYEAQ (reference sequence). This CDR3 is 14 amino acids long. Sequencing was performed with immunoSEQ multiplex PCR; in TCRdb, only in-frame clones are kept and a portion is missing. The sample shows around 30,000 clones, 88% of them seen only once. The clonotype was recovered from a human donor with HPV-associated anogenital cancer. This specimen was blood, taken from a patient who underwent chemoradiotherapy. The chain carries TRBV7-7 and TRBJ2-2; D uncertain. CDR3 loop: CASSLGMNTGELFF. The CDR3 coding sequence is TGTGCTAGCAGCTTAGGAATGAACACCGGGGAGCTGTTTTTT.